The T cell receptor (beta chain) described here comes from a study of cytomegalovirus exposure and HLA in healthy donors. General study findings and limits: Later analysis demonstrated an association between a missense DCLRE1C variant and TCR beta V- and J-gene trimming. There were a few CMV-associated chains whose specificity for CMV antigens was confirmed in vitro. With DRB1 most and HLA-C fewest, TCR association rates differed between HLA loci in a later analysis.

Healthy donors of bone marrow made up the group. V lost 1 base and J lost 2; bases outside the gene matches: 5. The CDR3 covers 15 residues. CDR1 SEHNR and CDR2 FQNEAQ come from the germline V gene (reference sequence). PCR used 60 Vbeta primers and 13 Jbeta primers. TCRdb's copy holds only in-frame clones and misses some; the assay was immunoSEQ multiplex PCR. The table shows 100,000 to 140,000 clones, with less than 80% occurring only once. A word on this clone: What it binds is unknown.

V usage is TRBV7-9 and J usage is TRBJ2-7; 7 nucleotides agree with TRBD1. This receptor was identified in a man aged 30 to 39 in good health and CMV-seronegative. The material sequenced was PBMCs. The CDR3 nucleotides read TGTGCCAGCAGCTTAGGGGGACAGAGAGCCTACGAGCAGTACTTC. Protein product: CASSLGGQRAYEQYF.